Listed below are T cell receptor beta chains from one sample, sequenced in a study of blood T cell repertoires in COVID-19. Clones were sequenced by immunoSEQ multiplex PCR, and TCRdb holds only the in-frame ones, with some missing. The sample lists 100,000 to 130,000 clones, about 90% occurring once. Sequencing was done on a sample of peripheral blood. Receptors were obtained from a man aged 35 to 55 with active or convalescent COVID-19. CDR3s include the opening cysteine and the closing phenylalanine or tryptophan. D genes are given only for firm matches. Expanded clones get a size class; other rows say once, few or many, or leave the size out.

j_call d_call clone_size v_call cdr3_nt cdr3_aa
TRBJ1-6 - - TRBV7-2 TGTGCCAGCAGCTCTCAATCAGGGGCACACCAAAACTTT CASSSQSGAHQNF
TRBJ2-5 - - TRBV7-2 TGTGCCAGCAGCGACTATACCCAACCGGAGACCCAGTACTTC CASSDYTQPETQYF
TRBJ2-2 TRBD1 - TRBV2 TGTGCCAGCAGTGTCCGACAGGGGGCCGGCGGGGAGCTGTTTTTT CASSVRQGAGGELFF
TRBJ2-2 - - TRBV5-6 TGTGCCAGCAGCGCGGACATCAACGCCGGGGAGCTGTTTTTT CASSADINAGELFF
TRBJ1-5 - - TRBV2 TGTGCCAGCCAAACAGGAGACAGCAATCAGCCCCAGCATTTT CASQTGDSNQPQHF
TRBJ2-3 TRBD2 - TRBV28 TGTGCCAGCAGAACGGGACTAGCGACTCGGGATACGCAGTATTTT CASRTGLATRDTQYF
TRBJ2-7 TRBD1 - TRBV18 TGTGCCAGCTCACCACCGACAGGGGTGTGGAACGAGCAGTACTTC CASSPPTGVWNEQYF
TRBJ2-5 - few TRBV5-4 TGTGCCAGCAGCGCAGACTCTAGAGGAGAGACCCAGTACTTC CASSADSRGETQYF
TRBJ1-2 - - TRBV27 TGTGCCAGCAGCGGCTGGGGGCGCGATTATGGCTACACCTTC CASSGWGRDYGYTF
TRBJ1-1 - - TRBV14 TGTGCCAGCAGCCCTCGGACCTCAGGGGAAGCTTTCTTT CASSPRTSGEAFF
TRBJ1-1 TRBD1 - TRBV30 TGTGCCTGGAGTGATGCGACAGGGAACATGAACACTGAAGCTTTCTTT CAWSDATGNMNTEAFF
TRBJ2-7 TRBD2 once TRBV10-3 TGTGCCATCAGTGCGTCTAGCGGTAACTACGAGCAGTACTTC CAISASSGNYEQYF
TRBJ2-5 TRBD2 once TRBV7-2 TGTGCCAGCAGCTTAAAACCTAGCGGGAGAATGATAAAGACCCAGTACTTC CASSLKPSGRMIKTQYF
TRBJ1-5 - - TRBV28 TGTGCCAGCAGTTACCTCCTCAGGGGAGAAAATCAGCCCCAGCATTTT CASSYLLRGENQPQHF
TRBJ2-2 TRBD2 once TRBV5-5 TGTGCCAGCAGCTACGAAGCGGGACCGAACACCGGGGAGCTGTTTTTT CASSYEAGPNTGELFF
TRBJ2-3 TRBD2 - TRBV5-4 TGTGCCAGCAGCTCTGGACTAGCGGGGTCCCGGGAGTATTTT CASSSGLAGSREYF
TRBJ1-5 - - TRBV19 TGTGCCAGTAGTATAAACAGCTTTAATCAGCCCCAGCATTTT CASSINSFNQPQHF
TRBJ1-1 - - TRBV20-1 TGCAGTGCCCTTCAGGGCTTGGCTTTCTTT CSALQGLAFF
TRBJ1-2 TRBD1 - TRBV6-5 TGTGCCAGCAGGAATCAACAGGGGGCTGGCTACACCTTC CASRNQQGAGYTF
TRBJ2-7 - - TRBV4-1 TGCGCCAGCAGCCAAGAGTGGCCCCCCTACGAGCAGTACTTC CASSQEWPPYEQYF
TRBJ2-3 - - TRBV5-1 TGCGCCAGCAGTCCTAGGGGGGGCACCACAGATACGCAGTATTTT CASSPRGGTTDTQYF
TRBJ1-2 TRBD1 - TRBV30 TGTGCCTGGGCCGGACAGGGGAGGGACGGCTACACCTTC CAWAGQGRDGYTF
TRBJ1-5 - - TRBV28 TGTGCCAGCAGTTTATGGGGAGACAATCAGCCCCAGCATTTT CASSLWGDNQPQHF